These T cell receptor beta chains were read from a single sample in a study of cytomegalovirus exposure and HLA in healthy donors. Assay: immunoSEQ multiplex PCR; the TCRdb copy retains only in-frame clones and omits some. The sample holds some 120,000 clones; approximately 74% are singletons and the top ten take 4%. Sequencing was done on a sample of PBMCs. The receptors stem from a man aged 35-49 years in good health and CMV-seropositive. Each CDR3 is given with its conserved first and last residue. Each record gives: V gene, D gene, J gene, clone size, CDR3 DNA, CDR3 protein. The D gene is left open where the match is weak. The size of a clone is reported for some rows only, either as once, few or many, or as a class for expanded clones.

>TRBV5-1|NA|TRBJ2-5|NA
TGCGCCAGCAGCTTGGCCTTTTTGAGGGGGGGCGGACAAGAGACCCAGTACTTC
CASSLAFLRGGGQETQYF
>TRBV21-1|NA|TRBJ2-1|NA
TGTGCCAGCAGCAAGCCCGGGACTACCCACCCGGGGGAGCAGTTCTTC
CASSKPGTTHPGEQFF
>TRBV2|NA|TRBJ2-7|once
TGTGCCACCCAGCGCTCGGGGTCCCCATCCTACGAGCAGTACTTC
CATQRSGSPSYEQYF
>TRBV5-4|TRBD1|TRBJ2-5|NA
TGTGCCAGCAGCGCTCCCGGACAGGGATCCTTCCAAGAGACCCAGTACTTC
CASSAPGQGSFQETQYF
>TRBV11-1|NA|TRBJ2-1|once
TGTGCCAGCAGCGCCCGGGATTATCAGTTCTTC
CASSARDYQFF
>TRBV6-1|NA|TRBJ1-5|NA
TGTGCCAGCAGTGAAGCTGGCGGTTACAATCAGCCCCAGCATTTT
CASSEAGGYNQPQHF
>TRBV5-1|NA|TRBJ1-2|NA
TGCGCCAGCAGCCCGGACAGTTCCTACGGCTACACCTTC
CASSPDSSYGYTF
>TRBV5-1|TRBD1|TRBJ1-3|NA
TGCGCCAGCAGCCTCCGGGACAGGGCCAACACCATATATTTT
CASSLRDRANTIYF
>TRBV7-9|NA|TRBJ2-5|few
TGTGCCAGCAGCCTCCCCGGCCAAGCGGGGACCCAGTACTTC
CASSLPGQAGTQYF
>TRBV4-1|NA|TRBJ2-7|once
TGCGCCAGCAGCCAATGGGGCCTCAGCGGGTCCTTTACCTACGAGCAGTACTTC
CASSQWGLSGSFTYEQYF
>TRBV6-4|NA|TRBJ1-1|once
TGTGCCAGCAGTCCACAGGGACAAATTGGCACTGAAGCTTTCTTT
CASSPQGQIGTEAFF
>TRBV19|TRBD2|TRBJ2-1|few
TGTGCCAGTAGTACGGCGGGAGAAGGTGAGCAGTTCTTC
CASSTAGEGEQFF
>TRBV7-9|NA|TRBJ1-1|NA
TGTGCCAGCAGCTTAGTGATCGGGGGGCTCACTGAAGCTTTCTTT
CASSLVIGGLTEAFF
>TRBV6-4|NA|TRBJ1-4|NA
TGTGCCAGCAGTATCAACATCGGGGGAGCTAATGAAAAACTGTTTTTT
CASSINIGGANEKLFF
>TRBV7-6|TRBD1|TRBJ1-1|once
TGTGCCAGCAGCCCGACAGGGCTGAACACTGAAGCTTTCTTT
CASSPTGLNTEAFF
>TRBV5-6|TRBD1|TRBJ1-2|NA
TGTGCCAGCAGCTTGGGACAGGGTATTAACTATGGCTACACCTTC
CASSLGQGINYGYTF
>TRBV27|NA|TRBJ2-7|NA
TGTGCCAGCGGGGGCCCTCGAGGAGACGAGCAGTACTTC
CASGGPRGDEQYF
>TRBV4-3|NA|TRBJ1-1|few
TGCGCCAGCAGCCAAGATACAGCTGGCACTGAAGCTTTCTTT
CASSQDTAGTEAFF
>TRBV27|TRBD1|TRBJ2-4|NA
TGTGCCAGCAGTATATACAGGGGGCGCAAAAACATTCAGTACTTC
CASSIYRGRKNIQYF
>TRBV27|TRBD2|TRBJ2-1|NA
TGTGCCAGCAGTCCCGGCAAGCGGGGGTACAATGAGCAGTTCTTC
CASSPGKRGYNEQFF
>TRBV15|TRBD1|TRBJ1-1|NA
TGTGCCACCAGCAGATCGAGAGGGACAGGGGGATTTGAAGCTTTCTTT
CATSRSRGTGGFEAFF
>TRBV25-1|TRBD2|TRBJ2-3|NA
TGTGCCAGCAGTGTGGGAGGGGCCGGAGATACGCAGTATTTT
CASSVGGAGDTQYF
>TRBV4-3|TRBD2|TRBJ2-5|NA
TGCGCCAGCAGCCAAGATGGGGTAGCGGGAGGGCAAGAGACCCAGTACTTC
CASSQDGVAGGQETQYF
>TRBV28|TRBD1|TRBJ1-5|NA
TGTGCCAGCAGCCGGAGTTCCGGGACAGGGGTCGGCAATCAGCCCCAGCATTTT
CASSRSSGTGVGNQPQHF
>TRBV5-1|NA|TRBJ1-2|few
TGCGCCAGCAGCCCACGGACAGATGGCTACACCTTC
CASSPRTDGYTF
>TRBV2|NA|TRBJ2-1|few
TGTGCCAGCAGGGAGGCCAGAGTCTCCTACAATGAGCAGTTCTTC
CASREARVSYNEQFF
>TRBV6-5|TRBD2|TRBJ2-5|once
TGTGCCAGCAGATCTAGCGGGAGAGGGGAGACCCAGTACTTC
CASRSSGRGETQYF
>TRBV6-1|TRBD1|TRBJ2-7|NA
TGTGCCAGCAGGGGGGACAGGTTGATCCACGAGCAGTACTTC
CASRGDRLIHEQYF
>TRBV2|NA|TRBJ2-1|NA
TGTGCCCCATTAAGGAGGGGTGGACCCTACAATGAGCAGTTCTTC
CAPLRRGGPYNEQFF
>TRBV7-9|NA|TRBJ2-7|NA
TGTGCCACCCAACTGGGGGGATCCTACGAGCAGTACTTC
CATQLGGSYEQYF
>TRBV28|TRBD1|TRBJ2-5|NA
TGTGCCAGCAGTACAGGGGGCAGGCAAGAGACCCAGTACTTC
CASSTGGRQETQYF
>TRBV6-1|NA|TRBJ2-1|NA
TGTGCCAGCAGGGTCGAGGAGGGGAGTTCTTATGAGCAGTTCTTC
CASRVEEGSSYEQFF
>TRBV4-2|TRBD1|TRBJ2-1|NA
TGTGCCAGCAGCCATGAGGACAGGAAAAATGAGCAGTTCTTC
CASSHEDRKNEQFF
>TRBV19|NA|TRBJ1-2|NA
TGTGCCAGTAGTATATGGTCGGGTGGCTACACCTTC
CASSIWSGGYTF
>TRBV27|NA|TRBJ2-2|few
TGTGCCAGCAGCCACACAACCGGGGAGCTGTTTTTT
CASSHTTGELFF
>TRBV6-5|NA|TRBJ1-2|NA
TGTGCCAGTGGACAGATTCCAACTTTAGGCTACACCTTC
CASGQIPTLGYTF
>TRBV7-9|NA|TRBJ1-1|NA
TGTGCCAGCAGCTTAGAGGGAACAGGGACTGAAGCTTTCTTT
CASSLEGTGTEAFF
>TRBV11-2|NA|TRBJ1-6|NA
TGTGCCAGCAGCTTGGAGGTGGGGAGCTCCTATAATTCACCCCTCCACTTT
CASSLEVGSSYNSPLHF
>TRBV11-2|TRBD1|TRBJ2-7|NA
TGTGCCAGCAGCTTAGATGGGACAGACTACGAGCAGTACTTC
CASSLDGTDYEQYF
>TRBV7-9|TRBD1|TRBJ1-1|NA
TGTGCCAGCAGCTTCTCCGGGACAGGGGGCCTTGTTGCTGAAGCTTTCTTT
CASSFSGTGGLVAEAFF
>TRBV7-3|TRBD2|TRBJ2-1|NA
TGTGCCAGCTCCCCTAGCGGGAGAGGAAATGAGCAGTTCTTC
CASSPSGRGNEQFF
>TRBV5-8|TRBD1|TRBJ1-6|NA
TGTGCCAGCAGCCCAGGGACAGGGGGCGCAAATTCACCCCTCCACTTT
CASSPGTGGANSPLHF
>TRBV27|TRBD2|TRBJ2-3|NA
TGTGCCAGCAGCCTCGGACTAGACCTAGCGGGCACAGATACGCAGTATTTT
CASSLGLDLAGTDTQYF
>TRBV6-5|TRBD2|TRBJ2-1|NA
TGTGCCAGCAGTCACTATCTAGCGGACCCTAAGGATGAGCAGTTCTTC
CASSHYLADPKDEQFF
>TRBV7-9|TRBD1|TRBJ2-2|NA
TGTGCCAGCAGCGGCGGACAGGGGTACACCGGGGAGCTGTTTTTT
CASSGGQGYTGELFF
>TRBV29-1|NA|TRBJ1-4|NA
TGCAGCGTTGAATCGGCAGGGAGGTGGGGTGAAAAACTGTTTTTT
CSVESAGRWGEKLFF
>TRBV5-1|NA|TRBJ2-3|few
TGCGCCACCCGACTAACTCCCTACACAGATACGCAGTATTTT
CATRLTPYTDTQYF
>TRBV6-5|NA|TRBJ1-1|NA
TGTGCCAGCAGTTACGGGGTGGGAGACACTGAAGCTTTCTTT
CASSYGVGDTEAFF
>TRBV7-2|NA|TRBJ2-1|NA
TGTGCCAGCAGTCCATCTCGAAGCGGTTCTAGCTCCTACAATGAGCAGTTCTTC
CASSPSRSGSSSYNEQFF
>TRBV27|TRBD2|TRBJ2-1|NA
TGTGCCAGCAGTTTTCATTCGACTAGCGAGTACAATGAGCAGTTCTTC
CASSFHSTSEYNEQFF
>TRBV27|NA|TRBJ1-5|NA
TGTGCCAGCAGTTCAGGGGCAGGGCGGGGCAATCAGCCCCAGCATTTT
CASSSGAGRGNQPQHF
>TRBV7-9|NA|TRBJ1-3|NA
TGTGCCAGCAGGGACAGATCTGGAAACACCATATATTTT
CASRDRSGNTIYF
>TRBV11-2|NA|TRBJ2-3|NA
TGTGCCAGCAGCTTTAGGAGGACTTCCCTCACAGATACGCAGTATTTT
CASSFRRTSLTDTQYF
>TRBV11-2|NA|TRBJ2-4|once
TGTGCCAGCAGCTCTCGGGACATTCAGTACTTC
CASSSRDIQYF
>TRBV30|TRBD2|TRBJ2-5|few
TGTGCCTGGGGTCCTAGCGGGGCGGGGGAGACCCAGTACTTC
CAWGPSGAGETQYF
>TRBV10-1|NA|TRBJ2-1|NA
TGCGCCAGCAGTGAGTCTAGGACACGAGACAATGAGCAGTTCTTC
CASSESRTRDNEQFF
>TRBV27|NA|TRBJ1-4|NA
TGTGCCAGCAGTTTTGGTACAGGGACCATTAATGAAAAACTGTTTTTT
CASSFGTGTINEKLFF
>TRBV4-1|TRBD1|TRBJ1-5|few
TGCGCCAGCAGCCAGGCGGACAGGGTTAGCAATCAGCCCCAGCATTTT
CASSQADRVSNQPQHF
>TRBV6-6|NA|TRBJ1-5|NA
TGTGCCAGCAGGCCCCAGGGGCTTAGCAATCAGCCCCAGCATTTT
CASRPQGLSNQPQHF